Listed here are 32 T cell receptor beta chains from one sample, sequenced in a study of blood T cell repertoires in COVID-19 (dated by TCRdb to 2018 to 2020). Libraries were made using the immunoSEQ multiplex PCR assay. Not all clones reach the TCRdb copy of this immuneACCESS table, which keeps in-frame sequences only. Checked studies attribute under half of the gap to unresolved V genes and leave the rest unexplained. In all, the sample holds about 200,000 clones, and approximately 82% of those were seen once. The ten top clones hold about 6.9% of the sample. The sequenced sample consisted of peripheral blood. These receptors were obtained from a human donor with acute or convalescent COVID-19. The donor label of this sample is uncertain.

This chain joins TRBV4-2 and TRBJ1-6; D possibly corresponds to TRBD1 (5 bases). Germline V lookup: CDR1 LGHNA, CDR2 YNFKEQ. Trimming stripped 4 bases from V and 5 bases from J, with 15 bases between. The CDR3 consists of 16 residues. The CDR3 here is CASSLGDSPNNSPLHF. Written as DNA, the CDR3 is TGTGCCAGCAGCCTCGGAGACAGTCCGAATAATTCACCCCTCCACTTT.

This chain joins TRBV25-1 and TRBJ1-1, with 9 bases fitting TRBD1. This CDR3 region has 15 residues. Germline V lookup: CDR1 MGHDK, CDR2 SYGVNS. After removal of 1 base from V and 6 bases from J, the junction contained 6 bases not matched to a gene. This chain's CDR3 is CASSESRTGVPEAFF. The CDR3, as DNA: TGTGCCAGCAGTGAATCAAGGACAGGGGTCCCTGAAGCTTTCTTT.

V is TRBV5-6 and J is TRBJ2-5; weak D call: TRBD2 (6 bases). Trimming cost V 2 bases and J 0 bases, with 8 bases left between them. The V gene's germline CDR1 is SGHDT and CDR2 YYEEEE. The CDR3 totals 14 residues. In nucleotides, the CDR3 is TGTGCCAGCAGCTTAGGAGGGAACCAAGAGACCCAGTACTTC. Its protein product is CASSLGGNQETQYF.

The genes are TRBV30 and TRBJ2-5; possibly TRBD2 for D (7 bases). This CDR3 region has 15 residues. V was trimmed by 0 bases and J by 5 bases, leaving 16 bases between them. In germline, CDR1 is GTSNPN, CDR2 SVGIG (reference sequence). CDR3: CAWSVMRGLRETQYF. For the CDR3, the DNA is TGTGCCTGGAGTGTCATGCGGGGGCTGAGGGAGACCCAGTACTTC.

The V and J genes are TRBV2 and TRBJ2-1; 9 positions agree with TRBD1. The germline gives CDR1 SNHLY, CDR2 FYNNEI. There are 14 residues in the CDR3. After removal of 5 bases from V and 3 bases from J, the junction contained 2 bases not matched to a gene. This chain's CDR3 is CASSPGQGYNEQFF. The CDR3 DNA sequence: TGTGCCAGCAGTCCGGGACAGGGCTACAATGAGCAGTTCTTC.

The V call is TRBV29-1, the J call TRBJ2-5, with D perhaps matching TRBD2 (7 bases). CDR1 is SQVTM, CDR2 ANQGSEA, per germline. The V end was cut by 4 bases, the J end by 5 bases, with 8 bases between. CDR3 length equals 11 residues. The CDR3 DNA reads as TGCAGCGTTGGGGGGGGCGAGACCCAGTACTTC. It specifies CSVGGGETQYF.

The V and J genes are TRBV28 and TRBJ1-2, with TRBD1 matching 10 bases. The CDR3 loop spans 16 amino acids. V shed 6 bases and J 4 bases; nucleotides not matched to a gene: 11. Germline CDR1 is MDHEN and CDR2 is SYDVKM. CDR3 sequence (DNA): TGTGCCAGCAGACCAGTGGGACAGGGGATGTCCTATGGCTACACCTTC. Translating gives CASRPVGQGMSYGYTF.

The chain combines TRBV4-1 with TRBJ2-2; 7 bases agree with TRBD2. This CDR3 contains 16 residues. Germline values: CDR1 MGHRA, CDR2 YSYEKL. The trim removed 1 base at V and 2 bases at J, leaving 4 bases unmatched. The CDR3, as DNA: TGCGCCAGCAGCCAAGTACGGGAGGCCAACACCGGGGAGCTGTTTTTT. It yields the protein CASSQVREANTGELFF.

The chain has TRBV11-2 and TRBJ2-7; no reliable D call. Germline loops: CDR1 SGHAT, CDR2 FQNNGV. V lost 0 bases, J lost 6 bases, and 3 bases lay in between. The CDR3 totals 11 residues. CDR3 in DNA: TGTGCCAGCAGCTTAGACCGCGAGCAGTACTTC. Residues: CASSLDREQYF. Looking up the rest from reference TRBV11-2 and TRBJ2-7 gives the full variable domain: EAGVAQSPRYKIIEKRQSVAFWCNPISGHATLYWYQQILGQGPKLLIQFQNNGVVDDSQLPKDRFSAERLKGVDSTLKIQPAKLEDSAVYLCASSLDREQYFGPGTRLTVT.

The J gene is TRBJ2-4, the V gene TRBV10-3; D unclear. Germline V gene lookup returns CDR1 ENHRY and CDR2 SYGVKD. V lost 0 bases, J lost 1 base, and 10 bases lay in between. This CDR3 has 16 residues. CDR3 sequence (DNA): TGTGCCATCAGTGAGTCCTTAGTAGATGCCAAAAACATTCAGTACTTC. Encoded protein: CAISESLVDAKNIQYF.

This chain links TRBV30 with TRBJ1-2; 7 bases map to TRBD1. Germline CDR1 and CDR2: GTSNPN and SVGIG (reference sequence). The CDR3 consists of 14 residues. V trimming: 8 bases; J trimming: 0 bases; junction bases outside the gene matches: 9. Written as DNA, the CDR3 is TGTGCCCAGGGGGGCCAACGGGCTAACTATGGCTACACCTTC. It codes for CAQGGQRANYGYTF. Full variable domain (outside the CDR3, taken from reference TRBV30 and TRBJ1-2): SQTIHQWPATLVQPVGSPLSLECTVEGTSNPNLYWYRQAAGRGLQLLFYSVGIGQISSEVPQNLSASRPQDRQFILSSKKLLLSDSGFYLCAQGGQRANYGYTFGSGTRLTVV.

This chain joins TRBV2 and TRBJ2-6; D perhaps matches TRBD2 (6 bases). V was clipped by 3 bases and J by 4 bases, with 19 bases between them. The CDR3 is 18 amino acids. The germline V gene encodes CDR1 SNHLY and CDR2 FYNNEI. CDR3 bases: TGTGCCAGCAGTGATGTCGGGACTCGGGGTTACGGGGCCAACGTCCTGACTTTC. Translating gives CASSDVGTRGYGANVLTF.

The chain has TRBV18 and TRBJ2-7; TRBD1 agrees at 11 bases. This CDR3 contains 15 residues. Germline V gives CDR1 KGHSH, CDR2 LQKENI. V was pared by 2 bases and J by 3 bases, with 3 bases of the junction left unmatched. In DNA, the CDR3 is TGTGCCAGCTCACCAGGGACAGGGGGTATCTACGAGCAGTACTTC. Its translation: CASSPGTGGIYEQYF.

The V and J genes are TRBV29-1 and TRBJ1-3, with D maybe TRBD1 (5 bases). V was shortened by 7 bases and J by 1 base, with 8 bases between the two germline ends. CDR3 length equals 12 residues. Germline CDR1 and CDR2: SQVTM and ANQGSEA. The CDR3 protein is CSARASGNTIYF. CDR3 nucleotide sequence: TGCAGCGCCAGGGCTTCTGGAAACACCATATATTTT.

CDR3 sequence (DNA): TGTGCCACTTCTCCGGGATCCAAGGGCAATCAGCCCCAGCATTTT. It translates to CATSPGSKGNQPQHF. V and J are TRBV24-1 and TRBJ1-5; D not resolved. From germline, CDR1 is KGHDR and CDR2 SFDVKD. The CDR3 totals 15 residues. The V and J ends lost 10 bases and 2 bases respectively, with 17 bases between them.

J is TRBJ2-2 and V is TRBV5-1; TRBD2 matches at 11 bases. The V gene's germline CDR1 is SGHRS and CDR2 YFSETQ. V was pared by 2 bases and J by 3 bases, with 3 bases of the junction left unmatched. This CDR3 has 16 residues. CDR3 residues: CASSFTSGRDTGELFF. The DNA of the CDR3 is TGCGCCAGCAGCTTTACTAGCGGGAGAGACACCGGGGAGCTGTTTTTT.

The CDR3 coding sequence is TGTGCCAGTAGTCTCGGGACAGGGGTTCGTCAGCCCCAGCATTTT. Its protein is CASSLGTGVRQPQHF. This chain links TRBV19 with TRBJ1-5, with 10 bases identical to TRBD1. Germline V gene sequence: CDR1 LNHDA, CDR2 SQIVND (reference sequence). V gave up 5 bases and J gave up 6 bases; unmatched junction bases: 7. There are 15 residues in the CDR3.

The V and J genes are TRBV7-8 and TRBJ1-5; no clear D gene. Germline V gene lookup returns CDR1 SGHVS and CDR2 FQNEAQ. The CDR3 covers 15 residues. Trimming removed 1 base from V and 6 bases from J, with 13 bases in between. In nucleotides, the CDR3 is TGTGCCAGCAGCTTAGATGGACGGCGGGGTCAGCCCCAGCATTTT. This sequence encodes CASSLDGRRGQPQHF. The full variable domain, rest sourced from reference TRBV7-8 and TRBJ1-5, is GAGVSQSPRYKVAKRGQDVALRCDPISGHVSLFWYQQALGQGPEFLTYFQNEAQLDKSGLPSDRFFAERPEGSVSTLKIQRTQQEDSAVYLCASSLDGRRGQPQHFGDGTRLSIL.

CDR3 in amino acids: CSGSAGGASEQYF. The CDR3 nucleotides are TGCAGCGGCTCAGCGGGAGGGGCCTCCGAGCAGTACTTC. J is TRBJ2-7 and V is TRBV29-1; TRBD2 matches at 10 bases. The junction had 9 bases not matched to a gene; V was cut back by 7 bases and J by 6 bases. This CDR3 spans 13 amino acids. Germline V gene data show CDR1 as SQVTM and CDR2 as ANQGSEA.

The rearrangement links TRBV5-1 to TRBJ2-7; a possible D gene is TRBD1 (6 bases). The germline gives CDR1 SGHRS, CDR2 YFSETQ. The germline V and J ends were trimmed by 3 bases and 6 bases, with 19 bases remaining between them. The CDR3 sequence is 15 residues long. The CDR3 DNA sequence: TGCGCCAGCAGCTCCCTTTTGGGGCCAGGGGCCGAGCAGTACTTC. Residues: CASSSLLGPGAEQYF. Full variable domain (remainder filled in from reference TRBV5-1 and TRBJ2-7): KAGVTQTPRYLIKTRGQQVTLSCSPISGHRSVSWYQQTPGQGLQFLFEYFSETQRNKGNFPGRFSGRQFSNSRSEMNVSTLELGDSALYLCASSSLLGPGAEQYFGPGTRLTVT.

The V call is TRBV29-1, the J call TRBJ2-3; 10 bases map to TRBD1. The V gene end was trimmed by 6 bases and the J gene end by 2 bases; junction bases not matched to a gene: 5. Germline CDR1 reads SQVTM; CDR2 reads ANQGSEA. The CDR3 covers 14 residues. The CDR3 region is CSVRDRGPTDTQYF. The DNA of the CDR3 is TGCAGCGTCCGCGACAGGGGGCCCACAGATACGCAGTATTTT.

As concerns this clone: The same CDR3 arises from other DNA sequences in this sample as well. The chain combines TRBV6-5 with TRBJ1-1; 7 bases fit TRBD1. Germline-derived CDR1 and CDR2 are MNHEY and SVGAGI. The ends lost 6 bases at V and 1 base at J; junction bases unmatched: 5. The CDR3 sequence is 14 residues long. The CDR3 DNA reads TGTGCCAGCAGCCGGGACAGCCCGAACACTGAAGCTTTCTTT. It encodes CASSRDSPNTEAFF.

CDR3 amino acids: CATSDPGGGNEQFF. DNA of the CDR3: TGTGCCACCAGTGATCCAGGGGGAGGCAATGAGCAGTTCTTC. The chain has TRBV24-1 and TRBJ2-1; TRBD1 might be the D (7 bases). Germline V gives CDR1 KGHDR, CDR2 SFDVKD. This CDR3 has 14 residues. V was pared by 3 bases and J by 6 bases, with 11 bases between.

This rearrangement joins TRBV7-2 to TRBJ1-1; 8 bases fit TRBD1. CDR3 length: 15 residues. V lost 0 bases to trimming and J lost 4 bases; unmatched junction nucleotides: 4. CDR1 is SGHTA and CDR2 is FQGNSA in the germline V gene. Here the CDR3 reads CASSLARGPGTEAFF. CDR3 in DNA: TGTGCCAGCAGCTTAGCCAGGGGGCCTGGCACTGAAGCTTTCTTT.

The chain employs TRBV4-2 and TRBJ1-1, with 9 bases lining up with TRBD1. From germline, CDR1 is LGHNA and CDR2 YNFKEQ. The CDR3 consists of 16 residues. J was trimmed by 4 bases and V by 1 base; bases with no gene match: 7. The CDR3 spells CASSQVGTGSVTEAFF. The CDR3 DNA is TGTGCCAGCAGCCAAGTAGGGACAGGGTCGGTCACTGAAGCTTTCTTT.

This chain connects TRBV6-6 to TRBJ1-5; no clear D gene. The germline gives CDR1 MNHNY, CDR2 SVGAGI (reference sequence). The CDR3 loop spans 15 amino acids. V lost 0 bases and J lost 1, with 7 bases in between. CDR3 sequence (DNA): TGTGCCAGCAGTTACTCGAGCTCGAGCAATCAGCCCCAGCATTTT. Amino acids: CASSYSSSSNQPQHF.

CDR3 loop: CASSLGGSSHEQYF. The CDR3 region has the DNA TGTGCCAGCAGCTTGGGCGGGAGTAGCCACGAGCAGTACTTC. This chain uses TRBV11-2 with TRBJ2-7, with 7 bases identical to TRBD2. This CDR3 is 14 amino acids long. The germline V gene encodes CDR1 SGHAT and CDR2 FQNNGV. V dropped 3 bases and J dropped 5; count of bases not matched to a gene: 7.

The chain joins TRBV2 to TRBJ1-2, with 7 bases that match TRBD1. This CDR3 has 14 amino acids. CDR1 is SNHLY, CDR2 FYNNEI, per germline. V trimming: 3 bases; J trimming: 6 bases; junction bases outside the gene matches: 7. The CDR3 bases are TGTGCCAGCAGTGAGGACAGGTGGGGAAATGGCTACACCTTC. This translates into CASSEDRWGNGYTF.

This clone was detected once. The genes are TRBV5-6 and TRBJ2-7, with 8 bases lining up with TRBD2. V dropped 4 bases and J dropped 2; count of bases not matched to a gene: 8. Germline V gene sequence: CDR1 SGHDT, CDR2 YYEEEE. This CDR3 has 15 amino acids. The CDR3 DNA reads TGTGCCAGCAGCCCCCCAGCGGGAGAGGCCTACGAGCAGTACTTC. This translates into CASSPPAGEAYEQYF.

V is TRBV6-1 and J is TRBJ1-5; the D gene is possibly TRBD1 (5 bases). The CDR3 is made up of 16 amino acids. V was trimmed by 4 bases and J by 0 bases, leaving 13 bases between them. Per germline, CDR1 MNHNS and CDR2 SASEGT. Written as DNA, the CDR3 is TGTGCCAGCAGTGTGCAGGGCTTAAATAGCAATCAGCCCCAGCATTTT. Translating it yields CASSVQGLNSNQPQHF.

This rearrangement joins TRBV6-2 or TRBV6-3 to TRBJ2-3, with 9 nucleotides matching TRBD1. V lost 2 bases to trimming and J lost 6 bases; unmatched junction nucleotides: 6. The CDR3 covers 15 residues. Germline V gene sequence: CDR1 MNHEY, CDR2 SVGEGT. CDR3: CASSYPGTGRDTQYF. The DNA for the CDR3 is TGTGCCAGCAGTTACCCCGGGACAGGGCGGGATACGCAGTATTTT.

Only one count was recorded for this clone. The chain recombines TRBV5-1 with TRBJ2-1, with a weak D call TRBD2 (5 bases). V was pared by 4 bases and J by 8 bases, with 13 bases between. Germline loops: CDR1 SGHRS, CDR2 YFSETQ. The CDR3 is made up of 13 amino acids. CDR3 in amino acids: CASSGRGLDEQFF. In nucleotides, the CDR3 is TGCGCCAGCAGCGGTCGGGGTTTGGATGAGCAGTTCTTC.